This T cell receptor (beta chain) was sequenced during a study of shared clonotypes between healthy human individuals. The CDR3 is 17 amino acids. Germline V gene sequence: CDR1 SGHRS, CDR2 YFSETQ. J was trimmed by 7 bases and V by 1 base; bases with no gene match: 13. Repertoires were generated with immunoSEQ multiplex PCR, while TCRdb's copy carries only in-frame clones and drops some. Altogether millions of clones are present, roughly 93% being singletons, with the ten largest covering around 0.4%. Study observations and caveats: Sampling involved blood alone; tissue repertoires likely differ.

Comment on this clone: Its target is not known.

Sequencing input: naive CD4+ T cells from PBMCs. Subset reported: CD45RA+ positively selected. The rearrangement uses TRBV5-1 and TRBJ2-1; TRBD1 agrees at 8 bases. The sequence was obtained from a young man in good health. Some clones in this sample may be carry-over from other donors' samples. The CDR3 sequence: CASSLRTGIVESNEQFF. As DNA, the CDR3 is TGCGCCAGCAGCTTGCGGACAGGGATAGTTGAGTCGAATGAGCAGTTCTTC.